This TCR beta chain was identified in a study of T cell responses to AZD1222 COVID-19 vaccine. Germline CDR1 SEHNR, CDR2 FQNEAQ (reference sequence). This CDR3 region has 14 residues. Trimming removed 10 bases at V and 4 bases at J, with 14 bases between. Profiled with immunoSEQ multiplex PCR; TCRdb holds only in-frame clones, not every one. Among under 300,000 clones listed, 93% were seen once. The input for sequencing was peripheral blood, taken on day 0 of AZD1222 vaccination. The clonotype was recovered from an adult in good health. The chain joins TRBV7-9 to TRBJ1-6; D call uncertain. The CDR3: CATLDDLYNSPLHF. The CDR3 DNA reads as TGTGCCACCCTGGACGATCTTTATAATTCACCCCTCCACTTT.